This is a list of T cell receptor beta chains from one sample in a study of CD8+CD57+ T cells in acquired aplastic anemia. MiXCR, run by TCRdb on the reads, gives a single entry per CDR3 protein. The sample has roughly 130,000 distinct CDR3 sequences, about 48% seen once. The sequencing sample was made of sorted CD4+, CD8+, or CD8+CD57+ T cells (not recorded which) from PBMCs. The receptors shown here come from a human donor in good health, serving as a control. Both conserved end residues are part of each CDR3. The D gene is left open where the match is weak. Size values are once, few and many counts, or a class for expanded clones, and some rows have none.

CDR3: CASSQYSGTGGNEQFF; DNA: TGTGCCAGCAGCCAATATTCCGGGACAGGGGGCAATGAGCAGTTCTTC; size: .; length: 16; D: TRBD1; V: TRBV14; J: TRBJ2-1
CDR3: CSVGRASGTQETQYF; DNA: TGCAGCGTTGGAAGGGCTAGCGGGACCCAAGAGACCCAGTACTTC; size: few; length: 15; D: TRBD2; V: TRBV29-1; J: TRBJ2-5
CDR3: CASTETTGKETQYF; DNA: TGTGCCAGCACCGAAACTACAGGGAAGGAGACCCAGTACTTC; size: many; length: 14; D: .; V: TRBV14; J: TRBJ2-5
CDR3: CATSRGGDHIEAFF; DNA: TGTGCCACCAGCAGAGGCGGAGACCACATTGAAGCTTTCTTT; size: many; length: 14; D: .; V: TRBV15; J: TRBJ1-1
CDR3: CASSPLAGGNTGELFF; DNA: TGTGCCAGCAGCCCCTTAGCGGGGGGGAACACCGGGGAGCTGTTTTTT; size: many; length: 16; D: TRBD2; V: TRBV7-9; J: TRBJ2-2
CDR3: CSARDQGGGYTDTQYF; DNA: TGCAGTGCTAGAGATCAGGGGGGAGGTTACACAGATACGCAGTATTTT; size: many; length: 16; D: .; V: TRBV20-1; J: TRBJ2-3
CDR3: CASSPNRDTGELFF; DNA: TGTGCCAGCAGCCCCAACAGGGACACCGGGGAGCTGTTTTTT; size: many; length: 14; D: .; V: TRBV7-3; J: TRBJ2-2
CDR3: CATVPFYEQYF; DNA: TGTGCCACCGTACCCTTCTACGAGCAGTACTTC; size: medium-sized; length: 11; D: .; V: TRBV7-3; J: TRBJ2-7
CDR3: CASSTHNEQFF; DNA: TGTGCCAGTAGTACTCACAATGAGCAGTTCTTC; size: .; length: 11; D: .; V: TRBV19; J: TRBJ2-1
CDR3: CASTPWAENYNEQFF; DNA: TGTGCCAGTACCCCATGGGCGGAGAACTACAATGAGCAGTTCTTC; size: few; length: 15; D: .; V: TRBV19; J: TRBJ2-1
CDR3: CSGRGGGLGETQYF; DNA: TGCAGTGGGAGGGGGGGGGGCCTCGGGGAGACCCAGTACTTC; size: .; length: 14; D: .; V: TRBV20-1; J: TRBJ2-5
CDR3: CASSADANEQYF; DNA: TGTGCCAGCAGCGCTGACGCAAATGAGCAGTACTTC; size: once; length: 12; D: .; V: TRBV7-9; J: TRBJ2-7
CDR3: CASSTQGRGTEAFF; DNA: TGTGCCAGCAGCACCCAGGGCAGGGGCACTGAAGCTTTCTTT; size: once; length: 14; D: .; V: TRBV10-2; J: TRBJ1-1
CDR3: CASSMGDRAVDEQFF; DNA: TGTGCCAGTAGTATGGGGGACAGGGCGGTCGATGAGCAGTTCTTC; size: few; length: 15; D: TRBD1; V: TRBV19; J: TRBJ2-1
CDR3: CASSSDRDYYEQYF; DNA: TGTGCCAGCAGCTCGGACAGGGATTATTACGAGCAGTACTTC; size: .; length: 14; D: TRBD1; V: TRBV7-2; J: TRBJ2-7
CDR3: CASSLNRGKLFF; DNA: TGTGCCAGCAGCCTTAACAGGGGAAAACTGTTTTTT; size: .; length: 12; D: TRBD1; V: TRBV7-2; J: TRBJ1-4
CDR3: CSARGGGIEQFF; DNA: TGCAGTGCTAGGGGGGGCGGGATTGAGCAGTTCTTC; size: many; length: 12; D: .; V: TRBV20-1; J: TRBJ2-1
CDR3: CAISVGAEQFF; DNA: TGTGCCATCAGTGTCGGCGCTGAGCAGTTCTTC; size: .; length: 11; D: .; V: TRBV10-3; J: TRBJ2-1
CDR3: CASSLVSSYNEQFF; DNA: TGCGCCAGCAGCCTGGTGAGCTCCTACAATGAGCAGTTCTTC; size: .; length: 14; D: .; V: TRBV4-1; J: TRBJ2-1
CDR3: CASSPGTGGANVLTF; DNA: TGCGCCAGCAGCCCGGGGACGGGAGGGGCCAACGTCCTGACTTTC; size: many; length: 15; D: .; V: TRBV4-3; J: TRBJ2-6
CDR3: CSVEIYDGYTF; DNA: TGCAGCGTTGAAATCTACGATGGCTACACCTTC; size: .; length: 11; D: .; V: TRBV29-1; J: TRBJ1-2
CDR3: CAISESQERQPGRGYTF; DNA: TGTGCCATCAGTGAGTCGCAGGAAAGACAACCAGGGCGCGGCTACACCTTC; size: .; length: 17; D: .; V: TRBV10-3; J: TRBJ1-2
CDR3: CASSEDFRTDTQYF; DNA: TGTGCCAGCAGTGAAGACTTCCGGACAGATACGCAGTATTTT; size: .; length: 14; D: .; V: TRBV25-1; J: TRBJ2-3
CDR3: CASSRSSGNTQYF; DNA: TGTGCCAGCAGCCGATCGAGCGGTAATACGCAGTATTTT; size: many; length: 13; D: .; V: TRBV7-3; J: TRBJ2-3
CDR3: CAPGADYGYTF; DNA: TGTGCCCCAGGGGCAGACTATGGCTACACCTTC; size: few; length: 11; D: .; V: TRBV24-1; J: TRBJ1-2
CDR3: CSAKRDTLNEQYF; DNA: TGCAGTGCTAAACGGGACACCCTAAACGAGCAGTACTTC; size: .; length: 13; D: .; V: TRBV20-1; J: TRBJ2-7
CDR3: CASSQAAYPTYEQYF; DNA: TGTGCCAGCAGCCAGGCAGCCTATCCTACCTACGAGCAGTACTTC; size: many; length: 15; D: .; V: TRBV3-1; J: TRBJ2-7
CDR3: CASSVGGYVGNSGANVLTF; DNA: TGTGCCAGCAGCGTAGGAGGGTACGTAGGGAACTCTGGGGCCAACGTCCTGACTTTC; size: many; length: 19; D: .; V: TRBV9; J: TRBJ2-6
CDR3: CASSHLGSGQFRSGYTF; DNA: TGTGCCAGCAGCCATTTGGGCTCGGGACAGTTTCGTTCTGGCTACACCTTC; size: once; length: 17; D: TRBD1; V: TRBV7-3; J: TRBJ1-2
CDR3: CASSFQGTNTGELFF; DNA: TGTGCCAGCAGTTTCCAGGGGACGAACACCGGGGAGCTGTTTTTT; size: many; length: 15; D: .; V: TRBV12-3/TRBV12-4; J: TRBJ2-2
CDR3: CASSDTDTQYF; DNA: TGTGCCAGCAGTGACACAGATACGCAGTATTTT; size: many; length: 11; D: .; V: TRBV6-4; J: TRBJ2-3
CDR3: CSVRQGDQPQHF; DNA: TGCAGCGTTCGACAGGGGGATCAGCCCCAGCATTTT; size: many; length: 12; D: TRBD1; V: TRBV29-1; J: TRBJ1-5
CDR3: CASSPADGATDTQHF; DNA: TGTGCCAGCAGCCCGGCGGACGGGGCCACAGATACGCAGCATTTT; size: .; length: 15; D: .; V: TRBV5-6; J: TRBJ1-5
CDR3: CASSDAKGGVETQYF; DNA: TGTGCCAGCAGCGACGCCAAGGGGGGCGTGGAGACCCAGTACTTC; size: many; length: 15; D: .; V: TRBV5-6; J: TRBJ2-5
CDR3: CASRAVSYNEQFF; DNA: TGTGCCAGCAGAGCGGTATCCTACAATGAGCAGTTCTTC; size: medium-sized; length: 13; D: .; V: TRBV2; J: TRBJ2-1
CDR3: CASSEGAGEAFF; DNA: TGTGCCAGCAGTGAAGGGGCGGGTGAGGCTTTCTTT; size: .; length: 12; D: .; V: TRBV2; J: TRBJ1-1
CDR3: CATSVTGKRAFF; DNA: TGTGCCACCAGTGTGACAGGGAAGCGGGCTTTCTTT; size: .; length: 12; D: TRBD1; V: TRBV24-1; J: TRBJ1-1